A selection of T cell receptor beta chains follows, all from one sample in a study of T cell responses to AZD1222 COVID-19 vaccine. The assay was immunoSEQ multiplex PCR, and TCRdb's table has in-frame clones only and misses some. The sample records 130,000 or so clones, roughly 84% being singletons. Sequences were derived from peripheral blood, sampled on day 0 of AZD1222 vaccination. These receptors all stem from an adult in good health. Each CDR3 is given with its conserved first and last residue. D genes are given only for firm matches. A row's size may be missing; if present it is once, few, many or a size class.

clone_size	v_call	j_call	d_call	cdr3_aa	cdr3_nt
NA	TRBV5-4	TRBJ2-1	NA	CASSSGTNNEQFF	TGTGCCAGCAGCTCCGGGACCAATAATGAGCAGTTCTTC
NA	TRBV7-8	TRBJ1-5	NA	CASSTREGNQPQHF	TGTGCCAGCAGCACTAGGGAAGGCAATCAGCCCCAGCATTTT
NA	TRBV6-6	TRBJ2-7	TRBD1	CASTHRGLDEQYF	TGTGCCAGCACCCACAGGGGGCTAGACGAGCAGTACTTC
NA	TRBV19	TRBJ1-2	NA	CASSLLESYGYTF	TGTGCCAGTAGTCTCCTTGAGAGTTATGGCTACACCTTC
NA	TRBV9	TRBJ1-1	NA	CASSVGGGVNTEAFF	TGTGCCAGCAGCGTGGGCGGTGGTGTGAACACTGAAGCTTTCTTT
few	TRBV27	TRBJ2-7	TRBD1	CASSSPGQTSSYEQYF	TGTGCCAGCAGTTCGCCGGGACAGACCAGCTCCTACGAGCAGTACTTC
NA	TRBV4-2	TRBJ2-1	TRBD2	CASSLRLPGLAGGLNEQFF	TGTGCCAGCAGCCTTCGCTTACCCGGACTAGCGGGAGGGCTCAATGAGCAGTTCTTC
NA	TRBV19	TRBJ2-2	TRBD1	CASNPGQGATRELFF	TGTGCCAGTAACCCGGGACAGGGGGCAACACGGGAGCTGTTTTTT
NA	TRBV19	TRBJ1-6	NA	CASSGQQGPLHF	TGTGCCAGTAGTGGACAACAGGGACCCCTCCACTTT
NA	TRBV19	TRBJ2-7	TRBD2	CASKRTGGAVEQYF	TGTGCCAGTAAAAGAACGGGAGGGGCTGTCGAGCAGTACTTC
once	TRBV7-2	TRBJ2-7	NA	CASSLVYEQYF	TGTGCCAGCAGCTTAGTATACGAGCAGTACTTC
NA	TRBV7-9	TRBJ1-2	TRBD1	CASSLGDRPDYGYTF	TGTGCCAGCAGCTTAGGGGACAGGCCTGACTATGGCTACACCTTC
NA	TRBV10-3	TRBJ1-5	NA	CAISAGEGQPQHF	TGTGCCATCAGTGCAGGGGAGGGCCAGCCCCAGCATTTT
once	TRBV5-1	TRBJ1-6	NA	CASSSLGGLSYNSPLHF	TGCGCCAGCAGCTCCCTCGGGGGGCTCTCCTATAATTCACCCCTCCACTTT
NA	TRBV2	TRBJ2-5	TRBD1	CASSPDRAETQYF	TGTGCCAGCAGCCCAGACAGGGCAGAGACCCAGTACTTC
NA	TRBV9	TRBJ2-3	TRBD2	CASSAPSGSFVDTQYF	TGTGCCAGCAGCGCCCCTAGCGGGAGTTTCGTAGATACGCAGTATTTT
few	TRBV10-3	TRBJ1-1	TRBD1	CATSTGGDTEAFF	TGTGCCACGTCGACAGGGGGGGACACTGAAGCTTTCTTT
NA	TRBV7-9	TRBJ1-1	NA	CASTPQGWLTEAFF	TGTGCCAGCACCCCCCAGGGGTGGCTCACTGAAGCTTTCTTT
NA	TRBV24-1	TRBJ2-7	NA	CATSDLYEQYF	TGTGCCACCAGTGATTTATACGAGCAGTACTTC
NA	TRBV12-3/TRBV12-4	TRBJ2-2	NA	CASSLVIGELFF	TGTGCCAGCAGTTTGGTGATTGGGGAGCTGTTTTTT
NA	TRBV6-6	TRBJ1-2	TRBD1	CASRMHAGQSDGYTF	TGTGCCAGCAGGATGCACGCGGGACAGAGCGACGGCTACACCTTC
once	TRBV20-1	TRBJ1-2	NA	CSASDQRGPRGYTF	TGCAGTGCTAGTGACCAGAGGGGCCCCAGGGGCTACACCTTC
NA	TRBV7-3	TRBJ2-1	TRBD2	CASSPQTSGNEQFF	TGTGCCAGCAGCCCACAGACTAGCGGGAATGAGCAGTTCTTC
many	TRBV6-2/TRBV6-3	TRBJ1-1	NA	CASSHTGTEAFF	TGTGCCAGCAGCCACACCGGTACCGAAGCTTTCTTT
NA	TRBV19	TRBJ2-7	TRBD1	CASRYSRDRDHEQYF	TGTGCCAGTAGGTATAGCCGGGACAGGGACCACGAGCAGTACTTC
NA	TRBV10-2	TRBJ1-5	NA	CASTRGRGREPQHF	TGCGCCAGCACCCGGGGTCGGGGTAGGGAGCCCCAGCATTTT
NA	TRBV27	TRBJ1-1	NA	CASRRIRENTEAFF	TGTGCCAGCAGACGAATACGGGAGAACACTGAAGCTTTCTTT
NA	TRBV28	TRBJ2-7	TRBD2	CASSLGTSGRSRASYEQYF	TGTGCCAGCAGTTTGGGGACTAGCGGGAGGTCCAGAGCCTCCTACGAGCAGTACTTC
once	TRBV29-1	TRBJ1-1	TRBD1	CSVGQANTEAFF	TGCAGCGTGGGACAGGCGAACACTGAAGCTTTCTTT
NA	TRBV27	TRBJ2-7	NA	CASSLNGGQPYEQYF	TGTGCCAGCAGTTTAAACGGGGGGCAACCCTACGAGCAGTACTTC
NA	TRBV5-6	TRBJ1-2	NA	CASSFGFAGASPYGYTF	TGTGCCAGCAGCTTTGGGTTTGCGGGGGCGAGTCCCTATGGCTACACCTTC
NA	TRBV12-3/TRBV12-4	TRBJ1-5	NA	CASSFSFDQPQHF	TGTGCCAGCAGTTTTTCGTTCGATCAGCCCCAGCATTTT
NA	TRBV30	TRBJ1-3	NA	CAWSSRLGTIYF	TGTGCCTGGAGTTCCCGATTGGGAACCATATATTTT
few	TRBV6-5	TRBJ1-6	NA	CASSYSGPNSPLHF	TGTGCCAGCAGTTACTCCGGACCAAATTCACCCCTCCACTTT
NA	TRBV18	TRBJ1-2	TRBD1	CASSPEGQDYGYTF	TGTGCCAGCTCACCAGAAGGACAGGACTATGGCTACACCTTC
NA	TRBV4-3	TRBJ2-5	NA	CASSQALVGLGETQYF	TGCGCCAGCAGCCAAGCCCTTGTGGGGCTGGGGGAGACCCAGTACTTC
NA	TRBV19	TRBJ2-3	NA	CASSPATDTQYF	TGTGCCAGTAGCCCCGCTACTGATACGCAGTATTTT
NA	TRBV5-1	TRBJ2-5	NA	CASSPGFLRETQYF	TGCGCCAGCAGCCCAGGGTTCCTCAGAGAGACCCAGTACTTC
NA	TRBV28	TRBJ1-4	NA	CASQSSGRITNEKLFF	TGTGCCAGCCAATCATCAGGGAGGATTACTAATGAAAAACTGTTTTTT
once	TRBV2	TRBJ2-1	NA	CASIVGDLSYNEQFF	TGTGCCAGCATAGTCGGGGACCTATCCTACAATGAGCAGTTCTTC
NA	TRBV29-1	TRBJ1-1	NA	CSVAQGRGTEAFF	TGCAGCGTTGCACAAGGGCGAGGAACTGAAGCTTTCTTT
NA	TRBV11-2	TRBJ2-4	NA	CASSQSRQAKNIQYF	TGTGCCAGCAGCCAAAGCAGGCAAGCCAAAAACATTCAGTACTTC
NA	TRBV6-2/TRBV6-3	TRBJ1-6	TRBD1	CASSTRDSQNSPLHF	TGTGCCAGCAGTACCCGGGACAGCCAAAATTCACCCCTCCACTTT
NA	TRBV9	TRBJ1-3	NA	CASSVEAGNSGNTIYF	TGTGCCAGCAGCGTAGAAGCAGGGAACTCTGGAAACACCATATATTTT
once	TRBV28	TRBJ1-6	TRBD1	CASSLYRGNNSPLHF	TGTGCCAGCAGTTTATACAGGGGAAATAATTCACCCCTCCACTTT
NA	TRBV7-2	TRBJ1-5	TRBD1	CASSSTGGEQPQHF	TGTGCCAGCAGCTCGACAGGGGGAGAACAGCCCCAGCATTTT
NA	TRBV4-1	TRBJ1-1	NA	CASSQGTLGQGNTEAFF	TGCGCCAGCAGCCAAGGGACCTTGGGGCAGGGGAACACTGAAGCTTTCTTT
once	TRBV5-1	TRBJ2-2	NA	CATYSGTGNTGELFF	TGCGCCACCTATTCAGGGACGGGAAACACCGGGGAGCTGTTTTTT
NA	TRBV5-8	TRBJ2-7	NA	CASSLSPGAMYEQYF	TGTGCCAGCAGCTTATCTCCAGGGGCTATGTACGAGCAGTACTTC
NA	TRBV7-9	TRBJ1-1	TRBD1	CASSLRQGGTEAFF	TGTGCCAGCAGCCTTCGACAGGGAGGCACTGAAGCTTTCTTT